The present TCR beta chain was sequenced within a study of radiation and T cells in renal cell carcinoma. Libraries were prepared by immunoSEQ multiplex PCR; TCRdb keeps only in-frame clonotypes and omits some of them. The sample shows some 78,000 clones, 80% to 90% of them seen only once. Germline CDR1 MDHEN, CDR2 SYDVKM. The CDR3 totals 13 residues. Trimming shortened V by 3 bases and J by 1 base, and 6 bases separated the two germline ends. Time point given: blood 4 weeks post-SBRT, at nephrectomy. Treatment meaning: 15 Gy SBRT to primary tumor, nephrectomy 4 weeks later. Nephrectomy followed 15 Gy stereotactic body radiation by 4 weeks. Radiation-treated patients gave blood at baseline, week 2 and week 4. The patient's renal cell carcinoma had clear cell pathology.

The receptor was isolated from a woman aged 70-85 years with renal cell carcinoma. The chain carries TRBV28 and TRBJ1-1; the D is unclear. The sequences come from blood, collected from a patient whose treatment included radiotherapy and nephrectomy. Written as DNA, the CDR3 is TGTGCCAGCAGTTTGAAGGGGAACACTGAAGCTTTCTTT. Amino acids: CASSLKGNTEAFF.